These 16 T cell receptor beta chains were sequenced from one sample in a study of T cells in Graves' hyperthyroidism and ophthalmopathy. The investigators amplified TCR beta CDR3 regions from RNA transcripts. The TCR CDR3 was amplified in a first-round RT-PCR using the HTBI primer set. TCRdb recomputed calls from the multiplex PCR reads with MiXCR, one row per CDR3 protein. The sample holds 350,000 to 400,000 distinct CDR3 sequences, approximately 19% seen once. Sequenced sample: blood. These receptors originate from a woman between 18 and 30 years old with Graves' hyperthyroidism.

Points on this clonotype: At one end the junction does not follow the germline gene, possibly because of a read error. The rearrangement links TRBV6-1 to TRBJ2-5, with TRBD1 matching 9 bases. Germline-derived CDR1 and CDR2 are MNHNS and SASEGT. The CDR3 sequence is 16 residues long. CDR3: CASSDRDRAHQETKYF. The CDR3 DNA is TGTGCCAGCAGTGACCGGGACAGGGCCCACCAAGAGACCAAGTACTTC.

This clonotype came up many times. This sequence joins TRBV7-2 and TRBJ2-7; D unresolved. The CDR3 is made up of 14 amino acids. Germline CDR1 is SGHTA and CDR2 is FQGNSA. Deletions cut 2 bases from V and 0 bases from J, with 8 bases between. The CDR3 DNA follows: TGTGCCAGCAGCTTAAGTAGCACCTCCTACGAGCAGTACTTC. This codes for CASSLSSTSYEQYF.

The sample holds many counts of this clonotype. J is TRBJ1-2 and V is TRBV30; no firm D call. The CDR3 consists of 12 residues. Trimming took 5 bases from V and 4 from J, leaving 11 bases between them. Germline CDR1 reads GTSNPN; CDR2 reads SVGIG (reference sequence). The CDR3 DNA follows: TGTGCCTGGTGGGCTGCTTCCTATGGCTACACCTTC. The encoded protein is CAWWAASYGYTF.

The rearrangement links TRBV6-5 to TRBJ2-7; TRBD2 matches 8 bases. J was trimmed by 2 bases and V by 3 bases; bases with no gene match: 3. The CDR3 consists of 14 residues. Germline CDR1 and CDR2: MNHEY and SVGAGI. CDR3 in DNA: TGTGCCAGCAGTTATCCCGGGGGGGCCTACGAGCAGTACTTC. As protein: CASSYPGGAYEQYF.

In this sample, this clonotype turned up many times. The rearrangement uses TRBV12-3 or TRBV12-4 and TRBJ2-2; 9 nucleotides agree with TRBD1. The CDR3 contains 15 residues. Unmatched junction bases numbered 5, after V lost 2 bases and J lost 7 bases. The DNA for the CDR3 is TGTGCCAGCAGTTTACGGGACAGGGCGATCGGGGAGCTGTTTTTT. Its protein is CASSLRDRAIGELFF.

This clonotype was seen at least ten times. The V gene is TRBV2, the J gene TRBJ2-5; D gene ambiguous. The germline V and J ends were trimmed by 0 bases and 1 base, with 6 bases remaining between them. Germline lookup yields CDR1 SNHLY and CDR2 FYNNEI. The CDR3 covers 14 residues. CDR3 bases: TGTGCCAGCAGTGAAGCCTCGATCCAAGAGACCCAGTACTTC. Protein: CASSEASIQETQYF.

This clonotype was counted a single time. V usage is TRBV15 and J usage is TRBJ1-5; D not certain. V lost 1 base to trimming and J lost 8 bases, with 9 bases between them. The length of the CDR3 is 13 residues. Germline CDR1 and CDR2: LNHNV and YYDKDF (reference sequence). In DNA, the CDR3 is TGTGCCACCAGCAGAGTTTCGGACGAGCCCCAGCATTTT. Protein sequence: CATSRVSDEPQHF.

In its sample, this clonotype was seen many times. J is TRBJ1-1 and V is TRBV7-9; maybe TRBD1 (6 bases). The V gene's germline CDR1 is SEHNR and CDR2 FQNEAQ (reference sequence). The CDR3 is 13 amino acids. V was clipped by 7 bases and J by 5 bases, with 14 bases between them. The DNA for the CDR3 is TGTGCCAGCACGGGGGGGCCGCGGACTGAAGCTTTCTTT. Translating it yields CASTGGPRTEAFF. The full variable domain, with the rest looked up from reference TRBV7-9 and TRBJ1-1, is DTGVSQNPRHKITKRGQNVTFRCDPISEHNRLYWYRQTLGQGPEFLTYFQNEAQLEKSRLLSDRFSAERPKGSFSTLEIQRTEQGDSAMYLCASTGGPRTEAFFGQGTRLTVV.

In this sample, this clonotype turned up many times. V gene TRBV6-1 combines with J gene TRBJ1-2; 8 bases line up with TRBD1. The CDR3 is 13 amino acids. Germline CDR1 reads MNHNS; CDR2 reads SASEGT. V dropped 7 bases and J dropped 7; count of bases not matched to a gene: 8. The CDR3 here is CASNPTGVGGYTF. The CDR3 DNA is TGTGCCAGCAACCCGACAGGGGTGGGTGGCTACACCTTC.

The chain has TRBV5-5 and TRBJ1-5, with D unresolved. The CDR3 totals 15 residues. Trimming stripped 2 bases from V and 3 bases from J, with 12 bases between. CDR1 and CDR2 (germline): SGHKS, YYEKEE (reference sequence). This CDR3 reads CASSLIVQNNQPQHF. The CDR3, as DNA: TGTGCCAGCAGCTTAATAGTACAGAACAATCAGCCCCAGCATTTT. The variable domain in full, with the rest retrieved from reference TRBV5-5 and TRBJ1-5, is DAGVTQSPTHLIKTRGQQVTLRCSPISGHKSVSWYQQVLGQGPQFIFQYYEKEERGRGNFPDRFSARQFPNYSSELNVNALLLGDSALYLCASSLIVQNNQPQHFGDGTRLSIL.

Ten or more counts support this clonotype. This chain uses TRBV25-1 with TRBJ1-1; 8 bases agree with TRBD1. There are 16 residues in the CDR3. Germline-derived CDR1 and CDR2 are MGHDK and SYGVNS. V gave up 5 bases and J gave up 5 bases; unmatched junction bases: 13. The CDR3 loop reads CASSRIDTGGGTEAFF. The CDR3 DNA sequence: TGTGCCAGCAGTCGGATTGACACAGGGGGTGGGACTGAAGCTTTCTTT. The complete variable domain, with remaining parts taken from reference TRBV25-1 and TRBJ1-1, reads EADIYQTPRYLVIGTGKKITLECSQTMGHDKMYWYQQDPGMELHLIHYSYGVNSTEKGDLSSESTVSRIRTEHFPLTLESARPSHTSQYLCASSRIDTGGGTEAFFGQGTRLTVV.

V usage is TRBV5-1 and J usage is TRBJ2-2, with D possibly matching TRBD2 (6 bases). CDR1 and CDR2 from the germline V gene are SGHRS and YFSETQ. V gave up 2 bases and J gave up 6 bases, with 17 bases separating them. This CDR3 has 16 amino acids. The CDR3 spells CASSLAGGAGAGELFF. DNA for the CDR3: TGCGCCAGCAGCTTAGCGGGCGGGGCCGGGGCCGGGGAGCTGTTTTTT.

The sample holds a few counts of this clonotype. A junction boundary mismatches the germline segment, possibly from a read error. The chain recombines TRBV5-4 with TRBJ2-7; D not resolved. CDR3 length: 14 residues. Germline values: CDR1 SGHNT, CDR2 YYREEE (reference sequence). CDR3 sequence: CASSLNWGSNEQCF. The CDR3 DNA sequence: TGTGCCAGCAGCTTGAATTGGGGAAGCAACGAGCAGTGCTTC.

The chain carries TRBV7-8 and TRBJ1-2; 7 positions match TRBD1. J lost 7 bases, V lost 1 base, and 12 bases had no gene match. The CDR3 sequence is 16 residues long. Germline CDR1 reads SGHVS; CDR2 reads FQNEAQ. The DNA of the CDR3 is TGTGCCAGCAGCTTAGGGGACAGCCGCCATAATCGTGGCTACACCTTC. As protein: CASSLGDSRHNRGYTF. The full variable domain, with the rest looked up from reference TRBV7-8 and TRBJ1-2, is GAGVSQSPRYKVAKRGQDVALRCDPISGHVSLFWYQQALGQGPEFLTYFQNEAQLDKSGLPSDRFFAERPEGSVSTLKIQRTQQEDSAVYLCASSLGDSRHNRGYTFGSGTRLTVV.

At least ten counts were recorded for this clonotype. The gene calls are TRBV6-1 and TRBJ1-1; TRBD1 might be the D (6 bases). This CDR3 is 11 amino acids long. V dropped 6 bases and J dropped 10 bases, with 12 bases sitting between them. Germline CDR1 MNHNS, CDR2 SASEGT. CDR3 region: CASRQGTGAFF. The CDR3 DNA sequence: TGTGCCAGCAGACAGGGAACGGGAGCTTTCTTT.

This clonotype was observed a handful of times. This sequence joins TRBV11-2 and TRBJ1-5; possibly TRBD1 for D (6 bases). CDR1 is SGHAT and CDR2 is FQNNGV in the germline V gene. With 6 bases removed from V and 8 bases from J, the gap between germline ends came to 14 bases. The CDR3 covers 13 residues. DNA of the CDR3: TGTGCCAGCAGGGGGGCAGGAATGGAGCCCCAGCATTTT. It yields the protein CASRGAGMEPQHF.